This TCR beta chain originates from a study of blood T cell repertoires in COVID-19. The data were produced by immunoSEQ multiplex PCR, yet TCRdb's version contains in-frame clones alone and is incomplete. The sample gives fewer than 350,000 clones, around nine tenths of which show up once; about 6.1% is in the top ten. Trimming pared 7 bases from V and 2 bases from J, leaving 16 bases between. In germline, CDR1 is SGHRS, CDR2 YFSETQ. The CDR3 covers 15 residues. The V and J genes are TRBV5-1 and TRBJ2-1; D perhaps matches TRBD1 (6 bases). Material: PBMCs or T cells enriched from blood (not recorded which). The sequence was obtained from a woman in her thirties or forties who had recovered from COVID-19. For the CDR3, the DNA is TGCGCCAGCCGGACTGCTGGACAGACCTACAATGAGCAGTTCTTC. Its translation is CASRTAGQTYNEQFF.